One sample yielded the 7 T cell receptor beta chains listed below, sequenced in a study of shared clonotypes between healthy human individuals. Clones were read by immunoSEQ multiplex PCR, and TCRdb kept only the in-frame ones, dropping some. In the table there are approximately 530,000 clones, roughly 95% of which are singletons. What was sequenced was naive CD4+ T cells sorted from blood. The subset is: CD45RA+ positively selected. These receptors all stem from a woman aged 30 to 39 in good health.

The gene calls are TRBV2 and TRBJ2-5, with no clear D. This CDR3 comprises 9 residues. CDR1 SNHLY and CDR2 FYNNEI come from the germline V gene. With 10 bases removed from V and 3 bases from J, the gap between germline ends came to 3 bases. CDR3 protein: CATKETQYF. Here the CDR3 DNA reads TGTGCCACCAAAGAGACCCAGTACTTC.

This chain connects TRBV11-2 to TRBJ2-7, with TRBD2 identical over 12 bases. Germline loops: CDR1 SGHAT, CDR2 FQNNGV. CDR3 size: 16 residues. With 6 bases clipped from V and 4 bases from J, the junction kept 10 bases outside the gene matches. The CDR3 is CASSPYLAGGNYEQYF. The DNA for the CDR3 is TGTGCCAGCAGTCCTTATCTAGCGGGAGGGAATTACGAGCAGTACTTC. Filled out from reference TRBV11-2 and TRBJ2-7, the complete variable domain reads EAGVAQSPRYKIIEKRQSVAFWCNPISGHATLYWYQQILGQGPKLLIQFQNNGVVDDSQLPKDRFSAERLKGVDSTLKIQPAKLEDSAVYLCASSPYLAGGNYEQYFGPGTRLTVT.

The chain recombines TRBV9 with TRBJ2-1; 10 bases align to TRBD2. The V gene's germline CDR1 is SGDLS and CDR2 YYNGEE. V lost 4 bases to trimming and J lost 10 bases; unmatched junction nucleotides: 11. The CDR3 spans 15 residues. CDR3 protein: CASSRAGGSSGEQFF. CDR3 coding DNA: TGTGCCAGCAGCAGAGCGGGAGGGTCGTCGGGAGAGCAGTTCTTC.

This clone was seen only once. CDR3 nucleotides: TGCGCCAGCAGCCAAGAGAGAGCCCAGAACACTGAAGCTTTCTTT. Translating it yields CASSQERAQNTEAFF. V is TRBV4-1 and J is TRBJ1-1; D remains unclear. The V end lost 0 bases, the J end lost 1 base, and 9 bases lay between the germline ends. Germline CDR1 reads MGHRA; CDR2 reads YSYEKL. This CDR3 is 15 amino acids long.

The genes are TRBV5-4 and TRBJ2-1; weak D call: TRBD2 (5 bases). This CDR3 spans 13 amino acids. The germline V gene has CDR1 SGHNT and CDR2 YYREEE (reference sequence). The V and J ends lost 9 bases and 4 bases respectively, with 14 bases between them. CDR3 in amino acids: CATSLGSYNEQFF. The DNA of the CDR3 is TGTGCCACATCACTAGGTTCTTACAATGAGCAGTTCTTC.

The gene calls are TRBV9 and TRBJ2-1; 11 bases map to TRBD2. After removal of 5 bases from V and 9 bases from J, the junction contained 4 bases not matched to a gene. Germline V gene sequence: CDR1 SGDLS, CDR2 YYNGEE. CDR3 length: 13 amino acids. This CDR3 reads CASRGLAVGEQFF. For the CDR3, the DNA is TGTGCCAGCAGGGGACTAGCGGTCGGTGAGCAGTTCTTC.

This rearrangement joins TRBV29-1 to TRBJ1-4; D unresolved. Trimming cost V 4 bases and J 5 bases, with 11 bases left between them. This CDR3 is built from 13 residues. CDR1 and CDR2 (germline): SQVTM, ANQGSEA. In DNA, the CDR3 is TGCAGCGTTGGTAGCCAGCTAAATGAAAAACTGTTTTTT. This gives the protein CSVGSQLNEKLFF.